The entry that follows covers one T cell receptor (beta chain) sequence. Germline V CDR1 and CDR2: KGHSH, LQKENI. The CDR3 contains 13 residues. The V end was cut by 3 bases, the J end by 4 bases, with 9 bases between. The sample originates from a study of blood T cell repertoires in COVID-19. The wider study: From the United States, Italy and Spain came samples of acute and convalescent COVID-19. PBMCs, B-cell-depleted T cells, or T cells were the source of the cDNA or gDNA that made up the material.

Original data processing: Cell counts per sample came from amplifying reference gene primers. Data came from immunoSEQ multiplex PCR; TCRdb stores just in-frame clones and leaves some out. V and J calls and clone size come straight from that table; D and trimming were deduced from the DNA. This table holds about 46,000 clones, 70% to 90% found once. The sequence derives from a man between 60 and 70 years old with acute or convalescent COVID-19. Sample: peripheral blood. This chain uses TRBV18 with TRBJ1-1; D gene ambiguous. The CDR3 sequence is CASSPRPGTEAFF. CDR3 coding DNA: TGTGCCAGCTCACCTCGTCCCGGCACTGAAGCTTTCTTT. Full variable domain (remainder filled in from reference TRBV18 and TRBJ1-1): NAGVMQNPRHLVRRRGQEARLRCSPMKGHSHVYWYRQLPEEGLKFMVYLQKENIIDESGMPKERFSAEFPKEGPSILRIQQVVRGDSAAYFCASSPRPGTEAFFGQGTRLTVV.